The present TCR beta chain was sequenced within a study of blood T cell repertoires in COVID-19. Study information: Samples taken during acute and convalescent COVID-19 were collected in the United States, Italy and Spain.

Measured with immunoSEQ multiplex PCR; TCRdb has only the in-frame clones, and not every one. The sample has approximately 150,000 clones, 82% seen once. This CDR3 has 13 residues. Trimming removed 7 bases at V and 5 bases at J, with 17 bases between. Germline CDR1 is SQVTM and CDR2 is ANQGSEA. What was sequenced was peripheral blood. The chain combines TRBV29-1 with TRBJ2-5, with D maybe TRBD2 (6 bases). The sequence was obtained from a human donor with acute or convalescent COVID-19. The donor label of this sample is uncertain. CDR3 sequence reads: CSGGTGGRETQYF. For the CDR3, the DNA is TGCAGCGGGGGGACCGGAGGGAGGGAGACCCAGTACTTC.